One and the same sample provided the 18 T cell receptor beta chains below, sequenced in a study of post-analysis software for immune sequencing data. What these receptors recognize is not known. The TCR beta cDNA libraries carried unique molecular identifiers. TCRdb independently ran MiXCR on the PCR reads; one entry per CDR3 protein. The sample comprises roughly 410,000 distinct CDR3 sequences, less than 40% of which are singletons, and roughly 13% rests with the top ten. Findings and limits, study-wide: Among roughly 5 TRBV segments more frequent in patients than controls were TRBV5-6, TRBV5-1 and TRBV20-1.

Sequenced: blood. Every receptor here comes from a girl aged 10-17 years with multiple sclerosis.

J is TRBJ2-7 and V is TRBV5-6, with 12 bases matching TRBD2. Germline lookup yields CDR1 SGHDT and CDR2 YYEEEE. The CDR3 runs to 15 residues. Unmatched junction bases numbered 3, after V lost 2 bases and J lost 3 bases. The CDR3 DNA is TGTGCCAGCAGCTTACTAGCGGGGGGAAACTACGAGCAGTACTTC. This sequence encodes CASSLLAGGNYEQYF.

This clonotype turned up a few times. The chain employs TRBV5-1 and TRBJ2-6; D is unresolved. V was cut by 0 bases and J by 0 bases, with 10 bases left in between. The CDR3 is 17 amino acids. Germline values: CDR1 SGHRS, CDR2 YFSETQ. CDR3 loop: CASSLALRTSGANVLTF. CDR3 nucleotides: TGCGCCAGCAGCTTGGCTCTCAGAACCTCTGGGGCCAACGTCCTGACTTTC.

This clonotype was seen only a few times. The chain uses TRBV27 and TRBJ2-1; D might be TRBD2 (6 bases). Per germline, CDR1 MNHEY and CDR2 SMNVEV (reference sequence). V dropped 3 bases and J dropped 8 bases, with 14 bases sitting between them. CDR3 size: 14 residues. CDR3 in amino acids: CASSFGRTRDEQFF. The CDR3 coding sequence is TGTGCCAGCAGTTTCGGGAGAACCAGGGATGAGCAGTTCTTC.

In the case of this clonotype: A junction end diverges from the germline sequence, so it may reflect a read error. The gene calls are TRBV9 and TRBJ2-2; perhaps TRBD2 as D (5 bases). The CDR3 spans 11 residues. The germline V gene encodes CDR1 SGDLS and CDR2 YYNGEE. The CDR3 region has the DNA TGTGCCAACCATGGCCCCGGGGAGCGGTTTTTT. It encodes CANHGPGERFF.

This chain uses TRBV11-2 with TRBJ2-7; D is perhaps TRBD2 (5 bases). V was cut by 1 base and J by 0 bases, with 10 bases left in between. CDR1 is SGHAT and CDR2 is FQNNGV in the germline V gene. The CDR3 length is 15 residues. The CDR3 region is CASSLVRGDSYEQYF. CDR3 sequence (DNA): TGTGCCAGCAGCTTAGTACGGGGAGACTCCTACGAGCAGTACTTC.

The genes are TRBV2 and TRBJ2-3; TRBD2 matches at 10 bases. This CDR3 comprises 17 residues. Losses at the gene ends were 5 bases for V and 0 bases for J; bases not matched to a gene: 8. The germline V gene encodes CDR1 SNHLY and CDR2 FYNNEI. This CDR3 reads CASSFFLAGESTDTQYF. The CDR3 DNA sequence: TGTGCCAGCAGTTTCTTCCTAGCGGGGGAGAGCACAGATACGCAGTATTTT.

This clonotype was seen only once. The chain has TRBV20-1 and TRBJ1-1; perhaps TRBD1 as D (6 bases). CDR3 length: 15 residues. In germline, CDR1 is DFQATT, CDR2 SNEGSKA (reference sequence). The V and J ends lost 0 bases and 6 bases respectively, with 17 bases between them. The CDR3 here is CSAREREGVMAEAFF. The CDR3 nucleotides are TGCAGTGCTAGAGAGAGAGAGGGGGTCATGGCTGAAGCTTTCTTT.

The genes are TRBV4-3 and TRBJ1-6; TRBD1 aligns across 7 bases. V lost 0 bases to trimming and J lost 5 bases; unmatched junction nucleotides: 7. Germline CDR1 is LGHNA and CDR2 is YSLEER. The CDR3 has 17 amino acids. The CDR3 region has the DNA TGCGCCAGCAGCCAAGATATCAGGGGGGGCAATAATTCACCCCTCCACTTT. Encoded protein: CASSQDIRGGNNSPLHF.

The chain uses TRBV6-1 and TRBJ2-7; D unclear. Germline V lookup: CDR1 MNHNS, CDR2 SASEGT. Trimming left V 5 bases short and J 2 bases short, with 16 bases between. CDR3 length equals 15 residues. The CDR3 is CASSLTNPPAYEQYF. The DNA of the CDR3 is TGTGCCAGCAGTCTTACGAACCCTCCGGCCTACGAGCAGTACTTC.

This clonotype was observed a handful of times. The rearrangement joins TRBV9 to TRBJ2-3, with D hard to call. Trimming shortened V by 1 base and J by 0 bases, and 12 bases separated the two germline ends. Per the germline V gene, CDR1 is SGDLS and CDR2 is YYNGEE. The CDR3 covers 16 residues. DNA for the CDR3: TGTGCCAGCAGCGTAAACTTGCTCCATAGCACAGATACGCAGTATTTT. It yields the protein CASSVNLLHSTDTQYF.

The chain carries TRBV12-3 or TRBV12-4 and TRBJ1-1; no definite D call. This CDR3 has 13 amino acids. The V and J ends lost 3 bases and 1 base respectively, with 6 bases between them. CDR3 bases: TGTGCCAGCAGTTTTCCTAGGAACACTGAAGCTTTCTTT. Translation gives CASSFPRNTEAFF.

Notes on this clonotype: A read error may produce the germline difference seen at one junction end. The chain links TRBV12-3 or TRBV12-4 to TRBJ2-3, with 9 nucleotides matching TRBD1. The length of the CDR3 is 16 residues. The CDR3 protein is CASSPRDRAETDTQYF. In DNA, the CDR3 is TGTGCTAGCAGCCCGAGGGACAGGGCGGAGACAGATACGCAGTATTTT.

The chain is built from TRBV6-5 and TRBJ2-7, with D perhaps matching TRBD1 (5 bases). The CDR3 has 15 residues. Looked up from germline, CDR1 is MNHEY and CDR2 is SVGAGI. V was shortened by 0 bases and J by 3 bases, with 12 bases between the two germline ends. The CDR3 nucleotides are TGTGCCAGCAGTTACTCAAAGGACACCGACTACGAGCAGTACTTC. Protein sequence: CASSYSKDTDYEQYF.

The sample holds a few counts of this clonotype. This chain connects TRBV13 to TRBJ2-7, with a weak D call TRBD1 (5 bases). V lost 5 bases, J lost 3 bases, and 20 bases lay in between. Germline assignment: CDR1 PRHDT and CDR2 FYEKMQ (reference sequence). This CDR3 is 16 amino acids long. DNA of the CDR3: TGTGCCAGCAGCCCTCCTTCCTTGGGAAGGGGCTACGAGCAGTACTTC. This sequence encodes CASSPPSLGRGYEQYF.

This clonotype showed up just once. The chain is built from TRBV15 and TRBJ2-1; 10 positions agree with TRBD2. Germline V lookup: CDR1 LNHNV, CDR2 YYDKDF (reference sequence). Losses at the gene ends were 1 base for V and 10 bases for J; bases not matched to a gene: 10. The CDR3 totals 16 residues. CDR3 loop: CATSRGPSGGAFEQFF. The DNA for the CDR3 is TGTGCCACCAGCAGAGGTCCCAGCGGGGGGGCATTCGAGCAGTTCTTC. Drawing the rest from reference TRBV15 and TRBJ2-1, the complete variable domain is DAMVIQNPRYQVTQFGKPVTLSCSQTLNHNVMYWYQQKSSQAPKLLFHYYDKDFNNEADTPDNFQSRRPNTSFCFLDIRSPGLGDTAMYLCATSRGPSGGAFEQFFGPGTRLTVL.

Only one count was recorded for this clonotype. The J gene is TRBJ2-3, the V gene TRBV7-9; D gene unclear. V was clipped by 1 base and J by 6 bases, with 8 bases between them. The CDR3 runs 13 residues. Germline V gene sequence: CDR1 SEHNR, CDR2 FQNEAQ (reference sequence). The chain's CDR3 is CASSLEGYDTQYF. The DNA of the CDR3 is TGTGCCAGCAGCTTAGAAGGCTACGATACGCAGTATTTT. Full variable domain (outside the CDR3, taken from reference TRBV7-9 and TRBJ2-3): DTGVSQNPRHKITKRGQNVTFRCDPISEHNRLYWYRQTLGQGPEFLTYFQNEAQLEKSRLLSDRFSAERPKGSFSTLEIQRTEQGDSAMYLCASSLEGYDTQYFGPGTRLTVL.

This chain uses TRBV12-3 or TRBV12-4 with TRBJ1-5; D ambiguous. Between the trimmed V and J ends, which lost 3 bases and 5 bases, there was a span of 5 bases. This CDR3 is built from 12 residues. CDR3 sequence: CASSFSDQPQHF. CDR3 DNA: TGTGCCAGCAGTTTCTCAGATCAGCCCCAGCATTTT.

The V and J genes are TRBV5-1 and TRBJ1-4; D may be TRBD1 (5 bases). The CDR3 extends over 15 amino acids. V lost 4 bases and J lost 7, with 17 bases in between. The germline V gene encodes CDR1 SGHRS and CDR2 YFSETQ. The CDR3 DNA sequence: TGCGCCAGCAGCGCCGGTGAGGGACCCAGTGAAAAACTGTTTTTT. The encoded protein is CASSAGEGPSEKLFF.